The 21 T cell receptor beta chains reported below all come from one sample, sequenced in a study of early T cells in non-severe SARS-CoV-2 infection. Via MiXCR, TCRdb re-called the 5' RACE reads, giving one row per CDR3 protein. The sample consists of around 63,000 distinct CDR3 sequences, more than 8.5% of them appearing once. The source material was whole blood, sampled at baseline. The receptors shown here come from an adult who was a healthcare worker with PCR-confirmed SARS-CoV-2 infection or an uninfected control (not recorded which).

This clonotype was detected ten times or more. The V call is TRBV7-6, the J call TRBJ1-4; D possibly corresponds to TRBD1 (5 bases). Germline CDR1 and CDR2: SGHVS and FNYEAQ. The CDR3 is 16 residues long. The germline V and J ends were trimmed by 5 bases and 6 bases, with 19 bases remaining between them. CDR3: CASSPRDAFGYEKLFF. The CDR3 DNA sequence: TGTGCCAGCAGCCCGCGGGACGCTTTTGGGTATGAAAAACTGTTTTTT.

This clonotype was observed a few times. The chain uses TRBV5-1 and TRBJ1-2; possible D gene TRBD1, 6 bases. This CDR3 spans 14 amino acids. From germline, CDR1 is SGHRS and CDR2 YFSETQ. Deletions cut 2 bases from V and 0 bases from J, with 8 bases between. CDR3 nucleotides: TGCGCCAGCAGCTTTGACAGGACTAACTATGGCTACACCTTC. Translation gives CASSFDRTNYGYTF.

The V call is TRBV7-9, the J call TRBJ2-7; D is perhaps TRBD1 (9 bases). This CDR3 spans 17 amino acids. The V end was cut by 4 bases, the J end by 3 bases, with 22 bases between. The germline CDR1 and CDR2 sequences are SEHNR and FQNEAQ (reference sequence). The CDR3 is CASSSDRGLGMHYEQYF. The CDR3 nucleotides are TGTGCCAGCAGCTCGGACAGGGGACTAGGTATGCACTACGAGCAGTACTTC. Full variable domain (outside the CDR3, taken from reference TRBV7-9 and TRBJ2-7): DTGVSQNPRHKITKRGQNVTFRCDPISEHNRLYWYRQTLGQGPEFLTYFQNEAQLEKSRLLSDRFSAERPKGSFSTLEIQRTEQGDSAMYLCASSSDRGLGMHYEQYFGPGTRLTVT.

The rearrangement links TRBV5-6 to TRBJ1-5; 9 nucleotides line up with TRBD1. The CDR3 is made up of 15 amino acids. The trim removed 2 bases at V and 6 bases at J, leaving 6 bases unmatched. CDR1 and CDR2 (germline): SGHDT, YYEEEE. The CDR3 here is CASSLKQGASQPQHF. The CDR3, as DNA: TGTGCCAGCAGCTTAAAACAGGGGGCAAGTCAGCCCCAGCATTTT.

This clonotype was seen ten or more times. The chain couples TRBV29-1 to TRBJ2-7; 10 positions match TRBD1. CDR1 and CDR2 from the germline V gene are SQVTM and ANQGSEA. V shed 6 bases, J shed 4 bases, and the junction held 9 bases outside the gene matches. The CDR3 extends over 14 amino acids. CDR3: CSVTSQDRGYEQYF. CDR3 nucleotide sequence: TGCAGCGTCACCTCCCAGGACAGGGGGTACGAGCAGTACTTC.

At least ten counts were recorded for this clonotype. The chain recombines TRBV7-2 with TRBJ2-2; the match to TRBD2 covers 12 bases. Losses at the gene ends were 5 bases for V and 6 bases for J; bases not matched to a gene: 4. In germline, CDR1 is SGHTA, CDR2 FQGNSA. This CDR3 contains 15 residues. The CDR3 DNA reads TGTGCCAGCAGCCCGTCTAGCGGGAGGGCCGGGGAGCTGTTTTTT. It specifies CASSPSSGRAGELFF.

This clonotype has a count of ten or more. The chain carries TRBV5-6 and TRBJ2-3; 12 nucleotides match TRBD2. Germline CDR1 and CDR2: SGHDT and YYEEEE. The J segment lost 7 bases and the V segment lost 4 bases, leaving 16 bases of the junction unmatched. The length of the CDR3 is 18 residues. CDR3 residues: CASSRAGTVTSGRNTQYF. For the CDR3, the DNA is TGTGCCAGCAGCCGCGCCGGGACAGTGACTAGCGGGAGAAATACGCAGTATTTT.

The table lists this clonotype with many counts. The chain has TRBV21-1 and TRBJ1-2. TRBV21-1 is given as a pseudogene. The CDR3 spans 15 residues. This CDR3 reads CASSKEIGRLSGYTF. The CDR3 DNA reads TGTGCCAGCAGCAAAGAAATAGGACGTCTGAGTGGCTACACCTTC.

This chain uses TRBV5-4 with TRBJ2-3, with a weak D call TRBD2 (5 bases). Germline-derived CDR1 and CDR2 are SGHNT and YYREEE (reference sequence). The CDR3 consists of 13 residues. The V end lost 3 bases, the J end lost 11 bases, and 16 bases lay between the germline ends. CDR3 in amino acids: CASSSESGKKQYF. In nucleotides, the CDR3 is TGTGCCAGCAGCTCGGAAAGCGGAAAGAAGCAGTATTTT. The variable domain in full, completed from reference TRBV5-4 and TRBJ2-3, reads ETGVTQSPTHLIKTRGQQVTLRCSSQSGHNTVSWYQQALGQGPQFIFQYYREEENGRGNFPPRFSGLQFPNYSSELNVNALELDDSALYLCASSSESGKKQYFGPGTRLTVL.

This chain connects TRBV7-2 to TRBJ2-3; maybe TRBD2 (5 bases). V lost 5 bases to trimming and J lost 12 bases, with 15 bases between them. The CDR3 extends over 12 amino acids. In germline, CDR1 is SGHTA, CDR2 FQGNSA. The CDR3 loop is CASSPPSWSQYF. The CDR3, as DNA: TGTGCCAGCAGCCCCCCTAGCTGGAGCCAGTATTTT.

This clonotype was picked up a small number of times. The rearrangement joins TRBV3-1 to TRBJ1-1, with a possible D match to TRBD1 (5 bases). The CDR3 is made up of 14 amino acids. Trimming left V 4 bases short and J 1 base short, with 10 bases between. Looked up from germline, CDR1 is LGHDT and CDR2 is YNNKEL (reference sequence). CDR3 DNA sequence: TGTGCCAGCAGCCGCTTAACAGGGAACACTGAAGCTTTCTTT. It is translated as CASSRLTGNTEAFF.

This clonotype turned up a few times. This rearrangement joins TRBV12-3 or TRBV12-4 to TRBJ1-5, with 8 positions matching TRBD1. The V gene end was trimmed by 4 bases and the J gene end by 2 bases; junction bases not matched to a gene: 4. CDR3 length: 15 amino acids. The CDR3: CASSSRTGRNQPQHF. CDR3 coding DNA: TGTGCCAGCAGTTCCAGGACAGGGCGCAATCAGCCCCAGCATTTT.

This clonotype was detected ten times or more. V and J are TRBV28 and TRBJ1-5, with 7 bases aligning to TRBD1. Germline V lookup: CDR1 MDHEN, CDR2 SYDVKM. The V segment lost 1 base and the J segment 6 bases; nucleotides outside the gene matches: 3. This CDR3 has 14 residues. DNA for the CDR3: TGTGCCAGCAGTTTATCCGACAGGGTTCAGCCCCAGCATTTT. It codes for CASSLSDRVQPQHF.

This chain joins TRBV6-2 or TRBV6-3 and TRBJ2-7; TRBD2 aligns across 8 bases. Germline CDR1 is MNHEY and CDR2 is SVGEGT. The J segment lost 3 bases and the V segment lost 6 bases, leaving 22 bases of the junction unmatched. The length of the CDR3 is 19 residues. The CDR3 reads CASSPDRFGTRGGRYEQYF. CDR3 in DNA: TGTGCCAGCAGCCCAGACAGATTTGGCACCCGGGGGGGCCGCTACGAGCAGTACTTC.

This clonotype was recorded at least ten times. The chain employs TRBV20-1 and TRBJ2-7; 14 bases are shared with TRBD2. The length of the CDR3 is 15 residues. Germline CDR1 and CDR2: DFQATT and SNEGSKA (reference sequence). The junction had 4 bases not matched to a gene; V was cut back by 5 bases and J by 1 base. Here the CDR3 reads CSAWTSGRLSYEQYF. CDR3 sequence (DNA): TGCAGTGCTTGGACTAGCGGGAGGTTATCCTACGAGCAGTACTTC.

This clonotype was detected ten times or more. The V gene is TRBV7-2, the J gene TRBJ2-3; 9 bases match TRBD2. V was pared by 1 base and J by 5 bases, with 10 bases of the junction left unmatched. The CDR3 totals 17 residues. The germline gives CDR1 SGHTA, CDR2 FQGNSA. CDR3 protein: CASSLERGGRGEDTQYF. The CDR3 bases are TGTGCCAGCAGCTTAGAACGGGGCGGGAGGGGTGAAGATACGCAGTATTTT.

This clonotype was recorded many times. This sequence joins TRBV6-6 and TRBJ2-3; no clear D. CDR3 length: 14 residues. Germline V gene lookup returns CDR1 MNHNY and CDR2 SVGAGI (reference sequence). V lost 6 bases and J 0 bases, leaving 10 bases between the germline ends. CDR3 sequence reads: CASSPTASTDTQYF. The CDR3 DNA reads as TGTGCCAGCAGCCCCACCGCTAGCACAGATACGCAGTATTTT.

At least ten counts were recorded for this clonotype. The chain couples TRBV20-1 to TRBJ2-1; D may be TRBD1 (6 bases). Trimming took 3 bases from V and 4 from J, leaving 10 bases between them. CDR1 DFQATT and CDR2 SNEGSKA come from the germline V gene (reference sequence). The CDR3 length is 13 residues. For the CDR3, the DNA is TGCAGTGCTAGGAAAGGACAGTACAATGAGCAGTTCTTC. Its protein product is CSARKGQYNEQFF.

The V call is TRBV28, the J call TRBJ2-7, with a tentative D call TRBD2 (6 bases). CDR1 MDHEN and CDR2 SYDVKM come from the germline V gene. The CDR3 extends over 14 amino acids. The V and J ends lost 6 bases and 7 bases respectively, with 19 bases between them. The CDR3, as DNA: TGTGCCAGCAGGTTTCTTGGGACTCCGTTGGAGCAGTACTTC. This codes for CASRFLGTPLEQYF.

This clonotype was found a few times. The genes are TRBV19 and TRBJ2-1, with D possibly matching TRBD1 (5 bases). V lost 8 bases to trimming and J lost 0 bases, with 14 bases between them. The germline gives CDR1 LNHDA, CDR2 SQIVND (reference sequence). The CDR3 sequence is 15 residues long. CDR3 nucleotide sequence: TGTGCCAGTGGCATACAGGCCAGCTCCTACAATGAGCAGTTCTTC. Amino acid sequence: CASGIQASSYNEQFF.

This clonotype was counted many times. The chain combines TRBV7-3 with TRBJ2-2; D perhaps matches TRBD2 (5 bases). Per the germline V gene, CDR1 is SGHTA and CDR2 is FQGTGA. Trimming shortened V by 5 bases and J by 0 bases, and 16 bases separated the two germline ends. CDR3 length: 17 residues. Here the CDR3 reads CASSLNGGRSNTGELFF. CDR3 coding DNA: TGTGCCAGCAGCCTAAACGGTGGGAGATCGAACACCGGGGAGCTGTTTTTT.